Here is one T cell receptor (beta chain) with its context. The entry originates in a study of T cell changes during pregnancy in multiple sclerosis. TCRdb's table, derived via immunoSEQ multiplex PCR, lists solely in-frame clones and lacks some. The table shows approximately 130,000 clones, with about 96% occurring only once. The CDR3 is 14 amino acids. The germline gives CDR1 SQVTM, CDR2 ANQGSEA. V was cut by 3 bases and J by 6 bases, with 18 bases left in between. This chain joins TRBV29-1 and TRBJ2-7, with a tentative D call TRBD2 (5 bases). Source: peripheral blood, taken after pregnancy. This receptor was taken from a female donor with multiple sclerosis, enrolled in a pregnancy study. Written as DNA, the CDR3 is TGCAGCGTTGATTCGGGAACGGGCCCCTGCGAGCAGTACTTC. Its translation is CSVDSGTGPCEQYF.